This entry features one TCR beta chain sequence. Its specificity is unknown. These data belong to a study of blood T cells in healthy people across ages. The germline CDR1 and CDR2 sequences are DFQATT and SNEGSKA (reference sequence). There are 13 residues in the CDR3. The V end was cut by 7 bases, the J end by 1 base, with 13 bases between. Study-level findings and limits: The CMV status of each donor remained undetermined, and this could have confounded shifts in expanded clonotypes. The long-lived group displayed more naive CD4+ cells, plus higher diversity, than the aged donors did.

Then a second PCR, running roughly 7 to 12 cycles, was carried out with a sample-barcoded 5' primer and a J-beta primer mix. TCRdb redid the calling of the 5' RACE reads with MiXCR, one entry per CDR3 protein. The repertoire includes more than 1,000,000 distinct CDR3 sequences, less than 25% of them detected once, and approximately 0.71% sits in the top ten. The same data also contributed to another study, on T cells of mothers and their children. That source adds: Each child contributed approximately 3 million TCR beta CDR3 reads, while each mother contributed over 9.5 million.

This chain connects TRBV20-1 to TRBJ1-1; D ambiguous. The material sequenced was blood. The sequence derives from a girl between 2 and 10 years old in good health. CDR3 DNA sequence: TGCAGTGTCAGGATGGGCGCGAACACTGAAGCTTTCTTT. Translated, it gives CSVRMGANTEAFF.